Each of the 11 T cell receptor beta chains below was sequenced from the same sample in a study of blood T cell repertoires in COVID-19. Profiled with immunoSEQ multiplex PCR; TCRdb holds only in-frame clones, not every one. The data hold about 200,000 clones, with about nine tenths observed a single time. Source material: PBMCs or T cells enriched from blood (not recorded which). The source is a woman in her thirties who had recovered from COVID-19.

The chain couples TRBV23-1 to TRBJ2-2; D may be TRBD1 (5 bases). TRBV23-1 carries the ORF label, with uncertain function. The CDR3 length is 13 residues. V lost 6 bases to trimming and J lost 6 bases, with 11 bases between them. The CDR3 region is CASSHRSPGELFF. The CDR3 DNA sequence: TGCGCCAGCAGCCACAGGAGCCCCGGGGAGCTGTTTTTT.

The rearrangement links TRBV6-2 or TRBV6-3 to TRBJ1-2, with D hard to call. Germline-derived CDR1 and CDR2 are MNHEY and SVGEGT. The CDR3 totals 13 residues. Trimming stripped 3 bases from V and 7 bases from J, with 12 bases between. CDR3 sequence reads: CASSYAALGGYTF. The CDR3 DNA follows: TGTGCCAGCAGTTATGCAGCGTTAGGTGGCTACACCTTC.

This clone was observed a handful of times. J is TRBJ2-7 and V is TRBV2; 9 nucleotides agree with TRBD2. The CDR3 has 15 residues. V lost 3 bases and J lost 1; bases outside the gene matches: 4. Germline V lookup: CDR1 SNHLY, CDR2 FYNNEI. The CDR3 here is CASSDASGVSYEQYF. In DNA form, the CDR3 reads TGTGCCAGCAGTGATGCTAGCGGGGTTTCCTACGAGCAGTACTTC.

The rearrangement joins TRBV6-2 or TRBV6-3 to TRBJ2-3; TRBD2 is a possible D gene (5 bases). Germline values: CDR1 MNHEY, CDR2 SVGEGT. The V end lost 6 bases, the J end lost 8 bases, and 9 bases lay between the germline ends. The CDR3 is made up of 11 amino acids. The CDR3, as DNA: TGTGCCAGCAGCCGTGAGGGTACGCAGTATTTT. Protein: CASSREGTQYF.

V and J are TRBV12-3 or TRBV12-4 and TRBJ1-2; TRBD1 matches at 7 bases. The CDR3 contains 13 residues. Unmatched junction bases numbered 4, after V lost 1 base and J lost 8 bases. The CDR3 bases are TGTGCCAGCAGTTTAGGGGGGACAGTAGGCTACACCTTC. Residues: CASSLGGTVGYTF.

The chain links TRBV29-1 to TRBJ1-2; 7 bases match TRBD1. Germline CDR1 is SQVTM and CDR2 is ANQGSEA. Trimming removed 7 bases from V and 4 bases from J; junction bases left unmatched: 9. CDR3 length: 13 amino acids. The CDR3 reads CSATGEKSYGYTF. The DNA for the CDR3 is TGCAGCGCTACAGGGGAGAAGAGCTATGGCTACACCTTC.

The chain recombines TRBV30 with TRBJ2-2; D gene ambiguous. The germline gives CDR1 GTSNPN, CDR2 SVGIG (reference sequence). V shed 8 bases and J shed 1 base, with 14 bases lying between them. The CDR3 totals 14 residues. CDR3 nucleotides: TGTGCCCGGACCCAGAACCTGAACACCGGGGAGCTGTTTTTT. As protein: CARTQNLNTGELFF. Filled out from reference TRBV30 and TRBJ2-2, the complete variable domain reads SQTIHQWPATLVQPVGSPLSLECTVEGTSNPNLYWYRQAAGRGLQLLFYSVGIGQISSEVPQNLSASRPQDRQFILSSKKLLLSDSGFYLCARTQNLNTGELFFGEGSRLTVL.

This sequence joins TRBV4-3 and TRBJ1-6; 9 bases line up with TRBD1. The V gene's germline CDR1 is LGHNA and CDR2 YSLEER. The CDR3 spans 15 residues. The junction had 5 bases not matched to a gene; V was cut back by 3 bases and J by 8 bases. The CDR3 loop reads CASSQLQGAYSPLHF. The CDR3, as DNA: TGCGCCAGCAGCCAGCTACAGGGGGCATATTCACCCCTCCACTTT.

This clone has only a few counts. The chain couples TRBV12-3 or TRBV12-4 to TRBJ1-1; TRBD1 agrees at 9 bases. The CDR3 covers 13 residues. V was clipped by 4 bases and J by 6 bases; unmatched bases: 3. CDR3 sequence (DNA): TGTGCCAGCAGTTCACGGGACAGGGCTGAAGCTTTCTTT. Its translation: CASSSRDRAEAFF.

This clone was picked up a small number of times. The chain uses TRBV6-6 and TRBJ1-2, with 7 bases aligning to TRBD1. Germline CDR1 and CDR2: MNHNY and SVGAGI (reference sequence). V shed 5 bases and J 8 bases; nucleotides not matched to a gene: 20. The CDR3 is made up of 17 amino acids. CDR3 loop: CASSPDRDGKSPDGYTF. The CDR3 DNA sequence: TGTGCCAGCAGTCCAGACAGGGACGGGAAGAGCCCTGACGGCTACACCTTC.

This sequence joins TRBV2 and TRBJ1-1; D remains ambiguous. Trimming stripped 4 bases from V and 1 base from J, with 10 bases between. Germline V gives CDR1 SNHLY, CDR2 FYNNEI. The CDR3 spans 14 residues. This chain's CDR3 is CASSAGLSNTEAFF. CDR3 nucleotide sequence: TGTGCCAGCAGTGCCGGACTTTCGAACACTGAAGCTTTCTTT. The entire variable domain, with the rest obtained from reference TRBV2 and TRBJ1-1, is as follows: EPEVTQTPSHQVTQMGQEVILRCVPISNHLYFYWYRQILGQKVEFLVSFYNNEISEKSEIFDDQFSVERPDGSNFTLKIRSTKLEDSAMYFCASSAGLSNTEAFFGQGTRLTVV.